These 5 T cell receptor beta chains were all obtained from the same sample, sequenced in a study of T cell responses to AZD1222 COVID-19 vaccine. TCRdb's copy holds only in-frame clones and misses some; the assay was immunoSEQ multiplex PCR. The sample carries roughly 25,000 clones, roughly nine tenths recorded once. The sequenced sample was peripheral blood, obtained 28 days after the second AZD1222 dose. All receptors derive from an adult who received the AZD1222 COVID-19 vaccine.

This chain uses TRBV7-9 with TRBJ1-6; D not certain. The V gene's germline CDR1 is SEHNR and CDR2 FQNEAQ (reference sequence). V lost 4 bases to trimming and J lost 8 bases, with 9 bases between them. This CDR3 is 13 amino acids long. CDR3 DNA: TGTGCCAGCAGCTCCGATGGGGATTCACCCCTCCACTTT. Translating gives CASSSDGDSPLHF. The complete variable domain, with remaining parts taken from reference TRBV7-9 and TRBJ1-6, reads DTGVSQNPRHKITKRGQNVTFRCDPISEHNRLYWYRQTLGQGPEFLTYFQNEAQLEKSRLLSDRFSAERPKGSFSTLEIQRTEQGDSAMYLCASSSDGDSPLHFGNGTRLTVT.

This chain joins TRBV24-1 and TRBJ2-1, with TRBD1 identical over 7 bases. The CDR3 extends over 16 amino acids. The junction had 14 bases not matched to a gene; V was cut back by 7 bases and J by 6 bases. Germline loops: CDR1 KGHDR, CDR2 SFDVKD. DNA for the CDR3: TGTGCCACCAGCCCAACAGGGGATAGAGGAACCAATGAGCAGTTCTTC. It codes for CATSPTGDRGTNEQFF.

The V call is TRBV11-2, the J call TRBJ2-7; 12 bases match TRBD1. Germline CDR1 is SGHAT and CDR2 is FQNNGV. The CDR3 extends over 15 amino acids. V was pared by 6 bases and J by 7 bases, with 10 bases of the junction left unmatched. This CDR3 is CASSPRDRGRREQYF. DNA for the CDR3: TGTGCCAGCAGTCCCAGGGACAGGGGGCGCAGAGAGCAGTACTTC. The variable domain in full, with the rest retrieved from reference TRBV11-2 and TRBJ2-7, is EAGVAQSPRYKIIEKRQSVAFWCNPISGHATLYWYQQILGQGPKLLIQFQNNGVVDDSQLPKDRFSAERLKGVDSTLKIQPAKLEDSAVYLCASSPRDRGRREQYFGPGTRLTVT.

This clone was recorded only once. The rearrangement links TRBV7-3 to TRBJ1-6, with 10 positions matching TRBD1. Germline CDR1 and CDR2: SGHTA and FQGTGA. J was trimmed by 6 bases and V by 4 bases; bases with no gene match: 6. The CDR3 has 16 residues. The CDR3 protein is CASSYPGQGFNSPLHF. DNA for the CDR3: TGTGCCAGCAGCTATCCGGGACAGGGGTTTAATTCACCCCTCCACTTT.

On this clone: The same CDR3 also results from other DNA sequences found in this sample. The V and J genes are TRBV2 and TRBJ2-5, with D possibly TRBD2 on 6 matching bases. The germline V gene encodes CDR1 SNHLY and CDR2 FYNNEI. V was cut by 3 bases and J by 5 bases, with 10 bases left in between. The CDR3 loop spans 13 amino acids. The DNA of the CDR3 is TGTGCCAGCAGTGACAGCGGGCGGGAGACCCAGTACTTC. This translates into CASSDSGRETQYF.